The sequence of this T cell receptor (beta chain) was determined in a study of blood T cell repertoires in COVID-19. Overall study: T cells, B-cell-depleted T cells, or PBMCs supplied cDNA or gDNA.

The CDR3 length is 15 residues. Germline CDR1 reads KGHSH; CDR2 reads LQKENI. With 3 bases clipped from V and 3 bases from J, the junction kept 5 bases outside the gene matches. In the original processing: The assay estimated nucleated cells by amplifying reference gene primers. TCRdb's copy holds only in-frame clones and misses some; the assay was immunoSEQ multiplex PCR. For V, J and clone size, that table is used; D and trimming come from the DNA. The sample comprises approximately 200,000 clones, around 89% of which are singletons, and 3.5% to 4.5% rests with the top ten. The sequencing sample was made of peripheral blood. This TCR was recovered from a woman in her twenties or thirties with acute or convalescent COVID-19. The V and J genes are TRBV18 and TRBJ2-1; 7 bases match TRBD1. The CDR3 DNA sequence: TGTGCCAGCTCACCTCCCGGGACAGACTACAATGAGCAGTTCTTC. This sequence encodes CASSPPGTDYNEQFF.